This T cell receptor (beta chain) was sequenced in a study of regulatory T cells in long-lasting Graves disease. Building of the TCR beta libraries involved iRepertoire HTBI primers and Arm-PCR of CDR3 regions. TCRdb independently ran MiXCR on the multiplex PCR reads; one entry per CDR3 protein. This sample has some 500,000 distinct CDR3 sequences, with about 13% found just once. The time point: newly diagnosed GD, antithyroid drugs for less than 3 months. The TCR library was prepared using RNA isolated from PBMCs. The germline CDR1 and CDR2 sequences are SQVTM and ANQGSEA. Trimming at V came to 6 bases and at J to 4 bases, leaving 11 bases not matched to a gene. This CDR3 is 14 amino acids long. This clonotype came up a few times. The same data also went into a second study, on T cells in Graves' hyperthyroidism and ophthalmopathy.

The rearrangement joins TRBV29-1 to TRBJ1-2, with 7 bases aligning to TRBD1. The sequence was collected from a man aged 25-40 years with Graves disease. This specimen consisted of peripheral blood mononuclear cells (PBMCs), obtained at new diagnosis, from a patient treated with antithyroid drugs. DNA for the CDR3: TGCAGCGTCCATCAGGGGGGAGTGAGCTATGGCTACACCTTC. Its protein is CSVHQGGVSYGYTF.